This TCR beta chain was captured in a study of T cells in localized non-small cell lung cancer. This CDR3 is built from 12 residues. Looked up from germline, CDR1 is SNHLY and CDR2 is FYNNEI. V was pared by 1 base and J by 4 bases, with 4 bases between. The repertoire was sequenced with immunoSEQ multiplex PCR; TCRdb's copy has only in-frame clones and lacks some. In the table there are about 91,000 clones, roughly 87% of which are singletons. This sample comprised peripheral blood, obtained before any cancer treatment. The rearrangement uses TRBV2 and TRBJ1-2; D is unresolved. The receptor was isolated from a man aged 40 to 69 with stage I squamous cell lung carcinoma. This CDR3 reads CASSEDSYGYTF. For the CDR3, the DNA is TGTGCCAGCAGTGAAGACAGCTATGGCTACACCTTC.